These 24 T cell receptor beta chains came from one sample sequenced in a study of OX40 agonist ivuxolimab in advanced cancers. Generated by immunoSEQ multiplex PCR, the TCRdb table keeps only in-frame clones and is missing some. Found here are roughly 63,000 clones, nearly 90% of them singletons; the top ten hold around 12%. This sample comprised CD4+ or CD8+ T cells sorted from blood, obtained in a trial of the OX40 agonist ivuxolimab. The receptor set was obtained from an adult with an advanced solid tumor such as melanoma, head and neck, liver or kidney cancer.

The chain uses TRBV27 and TRBJ2-2; possibly TRBD1 for D (6 bases). The germline V gene encodes CDR1 MNHEY and CDR2 SMNVEV (reference sequence). Trimming took 2 bases from V and 3 from J, leaving 19 bases between them. The CDR3 loop spans 18 amino acids. The CDR3 protein is CASSLQISVQGHTGELFF. The CDR3 nucleotides read TGTGCCAGCAGTTTACAGATCTCCGTGCAGGGGCACACCGGGGAGCTGTTTTTT.

This clone occurred once. The chain employs TRBV4-1 and TRBJ2-1; 7 bases are shared with TRBD2. CDR3 size: 16 residues. CDR1 and CDR2 from the germline V gene are MGHRA and YSYEKL. The ends lost 0 bases at V and 4 bases at J; junction bases unmatched: 6. In nucleotides, the CDR3 is TGCGCCAGCAGCCAAGACGCGGGAGTGTCTTACAATGAGCAGTTCTTC. This encodes CASSQDAGVSYNEQFF.

The chain has TRBV9 and TRBJ1-2; D might be TRBD1 (5 bases). The V gene lost 4 bases and the J gene lost 7 bases, with 11 bases spanning the gap. The CDR3 loop spans 12 amino acids. Germline CDR1 is SGDLS and CDR2 is YYNGEE. CDR3 DNA: TGTGCCAGCAGCCCTAATGGGGGTGGCTACACCTTC. As protein: CASSPNGGGYTF.

This clone was detected only once. For the CDR3, the DNA is TGTGCCAGCAGCGTAGCGTCGGGACGTAATGAAAAACTGTTTTTT. Protein sequence: CASSVASGRNEKLFF. The genes are TRBV9 and TRBJ1-4, with D maybe TRBD1 (5 bases). V was clipped by 0 bases and J by 4 bases, with 10 bases between them. Germline V gene sequence: CDR1 SGDLS, CDR2 YYNGEE. The CDR3 is made up of 15 amino acids.

This clone was found once. The V call is TRBV19, the J call TRBJ2-2; 9 bases are a match to TRBD1. This CDR3 has 14 residues. V was pared by 11 bases and J by 2 bases, with 6 bases of the junction left unmatched. The germline V gene encodes CDR1 LNHDA and CDR2 SQIVND (reference sequence). CDR3 protein: CAVRTGENTGELFF. CDR3 nucleotide sequence: TGTGCCGTCAGGACAGGGGAAAACACCGGGGAGCTGTTTTTT.

The chain employs TRBV6-5 and TRBJ1-2; 9 bases are a match to TRBD1. CDR1 is MNHEY, CDR2 SVGAGI, per germline. The CDR3 covers 14 residues. V lost 8 bases to trimming and J lost 4 bases; unmatched junction nucleotides: 8. The chain's CDR3 is CASGPGQGPYGYTF. CDR3 coding DNA: TGTGCCAGCGGCCCGGGACAGGGACCCTATGGCTACACCTTC.

V and J are TRBV27 and TRBJ2-7, with 7 positions matching TRBD1. Trimming at V came to 4 bases and at J to 1 base, leaving 7 bases not matched to a gene. CDR1 is MNHEY, CDR2 SMNVEV, per germline (reference sequence). The CDR3 length is 15 residues. The CDR3 reads CASSYRGLLSYEQYF. The CDR3 DNA reads as TGTGCCAGCAGTTATAGGGGGCTACTTTCCTACGAGCAGTACTTC.

The chain couples TRBV13 to TRBJ2-7; 9 bases are a match to TRBD1. The CDR3 runs to 15 residues. CDR1 and CDR2 (germline): PRHDT, FYEKMQ (reference sequence). V lost 5 bases to trimming and J lost 7 bases; unmatched junction nucleotides: 12. CDR3 loop: CASSPSGQGRFEQYF. Written as DNA, the CDR3 is TGTGCCAGCAGCCCCTCGGGACAGGGCAGGTTTGAGCAGTACTTC.

The V call is TRBV7-9, the J call TRBJ1-2; possible D gene TRBD1, 5 bases. CDR3 length: 14 amino acids. Germline CDR1 reads SEHNR; CDR2 reads FQNEAQ (reference sequence). Trimming left V 5 bases short and J 4 bases short, with 14 bases between. The CDR3 region is CASSPSTGVYGYTF. Here the CDR3 DNA reads TGTGCCAGCAGCCCCTCAACAGGCGTCTATGGCTACACCTTC.

The chain carries TRBV9 and TRBJ2-7; 9 nucleotides line up with TRBD1. This CDR3 region has 16 residues. The germline CDR1 and CDR2 sequences are SGDLS and YYNGEE. The J segment lost 2 bases and the V segment lost 4 bases, leaving 10 bases of the junction unmatched. Here the CDR3 reads CASSIGGTGLAYEQYF. Written as DNA, the CDR3 is TGTGCCAGCAGCATCGGCGGGACAGGGCTAGCCTACGAGCAGTACTTC.

CDR3 loop: CASSLSSGPDTQYF. CDR3 coding DNA: TGTGCCAGCAGTTTATCGTCTGGTCCAGATACGCAGTATTTT. The rearrangement uses TRBV27 and TRBJ2-3; D is unclear. The CDR3 loop spans 14 amino acids. Germline values: CDR1 MNHEY, CDR2 SMNVEV (reference sequence). V was trimmed by 0 bases and J by 4 bases, leaving 8 bases between them.

The gene calls are TRBV27 and TRBJ2-7; maybe TRBD1 (6 bases). Germline V lookup: CDR1 MNHEY, CDR2 SMNVEV (reference sequence). This CDR3 region has 14 residues. Trimming removed 4 bases at V and 1 base at J, with 11 bases between. CDR3: CASSSEGHSYEQYF. CDR3 nucleotide sequence: TGTGCCAGCAGTTCCGAGGGACATTCCTACGAGCAGTACTTC.

This clone has a handful of counts. The V and J genes are TRBV11-2 and TRBJ1-1, with a weak D call TRBD1 (5 bases). V was trimmed by 5 bases and J by 11 bases, leaving 12 bases between them. The germline CDR1 and CDR2 sequences are SGHAT and FQNNGV. There are 11 residues in the CDR3. The chain's CDR3 is CASSGDPRAFF. The CDR3 region has the DNA TGTGCCAGCAGCGGGGACCCCCGTGCTTTCTTT.

V and J are TRBV5-8 and TRBJ1-2; TRBD1 matches at 7 bases. The germline V gene encodes CDR1 SGHTS and CDR2 YDEGEE. After removal of 0 bases from V and 7 bases from J, the junction contained 15 bases not matched to a gene. This CDR3 region has 17 residues. CDR3 DNA: TGTGCCAGCAGCTTGGTCTTCGCAGGGGGGCCCTATTTTGGCTACACCTTC. Its protein product is CASSLVFAGGPYFGYTF.

The rearrangement links TRBV19 to TRBJ1-1; weak D call: TRBD1 (6 bases). V lost 7 bases and J 0 bases, leaving 21 bases between the germline ends. Germline assignment: CDR1 LNHDA and CDR2 SQIVND (reference sequence). CDR3 size: 17 residues. The CDR3 DNA follows: TGTGCCAGTACTTCAGGGGCGCGCGGGGGGATGAACACTGAAGCTTTCTTT. Its translation: CASTSGARGGMNTEAFF.

The chain is built from TRBV4-1 and TRBJ2-3; 12 positions match TRBD2. CDR1 and CDR2 from the germline V gene are MGHRA and YSYEKL. Unmatched junction bases numbered 9, after V lost 0 bases and J lost 2 bases. This CDR3 spans 19 amino acids. CDR3 protein: CASSQEERTSGETTDTQYF. The DNA for the CDR3 is TGCGCCAGCAGCCAAGAAGAAAGGACTAGCGGGGAAACCACAGATACGCAGTATTTT.

The V gene is TRBV29-1, the J gene TRBJ2-2, with D maybe TRBD2 (6 bases). Germline V gives CDR1 SQVTM, CDR2 ANQGSEA. The CDR3 spans 15 residues. Trimming removed 4 bases from V and 0 bases from J, with 12 bases in between. The CDR3 DNA reads TGCAGCGTTGTAGAGGGGAGGTCGAACACCGGGGAGCTGTTTTTT. This encodes CSVVEGRSNTGELFF.

The rearrangement links TRBV7-3 to TRBJ2-7; maybe TRBD2 (7 bases). Deletions cut 2 bases from V and 2 bases from J, with 13 bases between. Germline V gives CDR1 SGHTA, CDR2 FQGTGA. This CDR3 has 15 residues. CDR3 DNA sequence: TGTGCCAGCAGCTTAGGAGCGGGACAAACCTACGAGCAGTACTTC. Residues: CASSLGAGQTYEQYF.

The V gene is TRBV2, the J gene TRBJ2-5, with 8 positions matching TRBD1. The end of the DNA aligns better with TRBJ2-7, so the J call may be wrong. The length of the CDR3 is 14 residues. The germline CDR1 and CDR2 sequences are SNHLY and FYNNEI. The CDR3 DNA is TGTGCCAGTACACAGGGGGACCCGTCCTACGAGCAGTACTTC. Protein sequence: CASTQGDPSYEQYF.

This clone was observed a few times. This chain connects TRBV27 to TRBJ2-7; D is possibly TRBD1 (5 bases). V shed 8 bases and J shed 6 bases, with 17 bases lying between them. Germline V gene sequence: CDR1 MNHEY, CDR2 SMNVEV (reference sequence). This CDR3 spans 13 amino acids. CDR3 sequence: CASSLMGPSEQYF. Written as DNA, the CDR3 is TGTGCCAGCTCTCTGATGGGGCCTAGCGAGCAGTACTTC.

By share, this clone ranks as medium-sized. This chain connects TRBV5-4 to TRBJ2-2, with TRBD2 matching over 8 bases. The CDR3 has 16 residues. Germline trimming cut 6 bases from V and 1 base from J; bases unmatched to any gene: 8. Germline CDR1 SGHNT, CDR2 YYREEE (reference sequence). The DNA for the CDR3 is TGTGCCAGCATCCCCACTAGCGGCCAGAACACCGGGGAGCTGTTTTTT. Protein: CASIPTSGQNTGELFF.

The chain is built from TRBV19 and TRBJ2-1, with 12 bases fitting TRBD2. V was clipped by 5 bases and J by 2 bases; unmatched bases: 4. CDR1 is LNHDA and CDR2 is SQIVND in the germline V gene (reference sequence). The CDR3 extends over 16 amino acids. DNA of the CDR3: TGTGCCAGTAGTTGGACTAGCGGGAACACCTACAATGAGCAGTTCTTC. This translates into CASSWTSGNTYNEQFF.

This clone has just a few counts. The genes are TRBV5-1 and TRBJ2-7; D might be TRBD2 (6 bases). There are 15 residues in the CDR3. Germline CDR1 and CDR2: SGHRS and YFSETQ. V lost 2 bases and J lost 0, with 12 bases in between. CDR3: CASSFYYGSSYEQYF. The CDR3 coding sequence is TGCGCCAGCAGCTTCTATTACGGGAGCTCCTACGAGCAGTACTTC. The variable domain in full, with the rest retrieved from reference TRBV5-1 and TRBJ2-7, is KAGVTQTPRYLIKTRGQQVTLSCSPISGHRSVSWYQQTPGQGLQFLFEYFSETQRNKGNFPGRFSGRQFSNSRSEMNVSTLELGDSALYLCASSFYYGSSYEQYFGPGTRLTVT.

The chain employs TRBV27 and TRBJ2-5, with 10 bases fitting TRBD1. The end of the DNA fits TRBJ2-7 better, so the J call may be wrong. The CDR3 runs to 15 residues. CDR1 is MNHEY, CDR2 SMNVEV, per germline (reference sequence). CDR3 loop: CASSSGQGFSYEQYF. The CDR3, as DNA: TGTGCCAGCAGTTCGGGACAGGGGTTCTCCTACGAGCAGTACTTC.